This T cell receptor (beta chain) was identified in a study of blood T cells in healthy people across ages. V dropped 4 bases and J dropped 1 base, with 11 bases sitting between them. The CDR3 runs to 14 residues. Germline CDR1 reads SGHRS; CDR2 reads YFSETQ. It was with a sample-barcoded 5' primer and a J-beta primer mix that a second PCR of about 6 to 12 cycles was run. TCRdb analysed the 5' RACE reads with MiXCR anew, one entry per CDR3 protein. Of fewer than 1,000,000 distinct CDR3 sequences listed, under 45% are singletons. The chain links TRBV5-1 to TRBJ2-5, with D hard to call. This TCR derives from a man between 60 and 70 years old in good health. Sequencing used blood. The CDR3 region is CASSVEHGQETQYF. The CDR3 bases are TGCGCCAGCAGCGTGGAACACGGCCAAGAGACCCAGTACTTC. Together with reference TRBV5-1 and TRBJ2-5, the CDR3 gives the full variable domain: KAGVTQTPRYLIKTRGQQVTLSCSPISGHRSVSWYQQTPGQGLQFLFEYFSETQRNKGNFPGRFSGRQFSNSRSEMNVSTLELGDSALYLCASSVEHGQETQYFGPGTRLLVL.